This T cell receptor (beta chain) came from a study of blood T cell repertoires in COVID-19 (TCRdb year 2020). A note on the overall study: Collaborator samples came from the United States, Italy and Spain and covered acute and convalescent phases of COVID-19. The material from the prospective study consisted of cDNA or gDNA derived from T cells, B-cell-depleted T cells, or PBMCs. The dataset comprised deeply sampled blood TCRbeta repertoires from subjects exposed to, actively infected with, or recovered from COVID-19. The repertoires were released in a freely available public database intended as a resource for research on the immune response to SARS-CoV-2. The samples were drawn from two sources: the first 160 participants of the ongoing ImmuneRACE study, and 1,200 or so subjects contributed by 6 global collaborators. Sample metadata almost always included a de-identified subject ID, COVID-19 status, age in years and sex. HLA class I and class II types, where available, came from metadata supplied by the sample provider rather than from assay-based typing.

Participants in the prospective study were aged about 18 to 90 years, lived in some 24 United States geographic areas, and enrolled through a virtual design. Cohort assignment in the prospective study relied on participant-reported clinical history from a screening survey and a study questionnaire. Recovered participants in ImmuneRACE Cohort 3 were defined by two consecutive negative NP/OP PCR tests, clearance by a healthcare professional, or resolution of symptoms. Mobile phlebotomists in the prospective study collected whole blood, serum and a nasopharyngeal or oropharyngeal swab from every participant. Prospective study participants could optionally give additional blood draws and questionnaires over an approximately 2-month period. Before DNA extraction, blood samples from the prospective study were shipped at room temperature or frozen. Per the germline V gene, SQVTM is the CDR1 and ANQGSEA is the CDR2. The V end loses 4 bases and the J end loses 2 bases, and a stretch of 3 bases separates them. The CDR3 contains 10 residues, cysteine and phenylalanine counted. Of all the DNA, just the CDR3 is kept, 30 bases in frame from base 1.

On the study overall, not on this receptor specifically: The quantity of clinical and demographic metadata differed by source and by participant and was supplied without curation.

Remarks on this clone: The clone's antigen remains unknown. No clone much larger than this one lies a single base away; base qualities are absent.

TCRbeta CDR3 regions were amplified from genomic DNA by means of the immunoSEQ Assay, a bias-controlled multiplex PCR. The source study handled its data this way. Nucleated cell counts per sample were estimated from amplification of reference gene primers within the assay. Sequence reads were collapsed and filtered to measure the absolute abundance of every unique TCRbeta CDR3 rearrangement. For each sample, productive Simpson clonality was calculated as the square root of Simpson's diversity index over productive rearrangements. This is the immuneACCESS table as TCRdb keeps it, with only in-frame sequences that have V and J called. A part of the clones is gone; compared with another copy, unresolved V genes explain less than half, and the rest is unexplained. The DNA was the basis for D and trimming; V, J and clone size are from that table. The sample table contains 270,000 or so clones; only one count was recorded for roughly 86% of them. Clones ranked in the top ten supply roughly 2.6% of the sample.

Sequencing used PBMCs or T cells enriched from blood (not recorded which). This clonotype was sampled from a young woman who had recovered from COVID-19. In this chain, TRBV29-1 is recombined with TRBJ2-7; no D gene is confidently identified. The CDR3 protein sequence reads: CSVVAYEQYF. In nucleotides, the sequence is TGCAGCGTTGTCGCCTACGAGCAGTACTTC.